Below are 27 T cell receptor beta chains sequenced from a single sample in a study of response to subunit inactivated influenza vaccine. TCRdb fed the RT-PCR reads into MiXCR, producing one record per CDR3 protein. The sample lists about 800,000 distinct CDR3 sequences, approximately 22% occurring once. Sequenced here: PBMCs from blood, sampled about 5 days after vaccination. Source of these receptors: a man between 45 and 60 years old who received an inactivated influenza vaccine.

This clonotype has only a few counts. The chain employs TRBV6-5 and TRBJ2-2, with TRBD2 matching 12 bases. The CDR3 spans 16 residues. Trimming at V came to 4 bases and at J to 4 bases, leaving 4 bases not matched to a gene. CDR1 is MNHEY and CDR2 is SVGAGI in the germline V gene. In DNA, the CDR3 is TGTGCCAGCAGTTCCGGGACTAGCGGGCCCACCGGGGAGCTGTTTTTT. It codes for CASSSGTSGPTGELFF.

The chain has TRBV15 and TRBJ1-2; D is unclear. This CDR3 comprises 15 residues. V lost 3 bases to trimming and J lost 2 bases, with 13 bases between them. Germline CDR1 and CDR2: LNHNV and YYDKDF (reference sequence). CDR3 amino acids: CATSRGGRENYGYTF. CDR3 nucleotides: TGTGCCACCAGCAGGGGCGGGAGGGAGAACTATGGCTACACCTTC.

This clonotype occurred a few times. The J gene is TRBJ2-3, the V gene TRBV5-1; a weak D match, TRBD2 (6 bases). The length of the CDR3 is 13 residues. Per germline, CDR1 SGHRS and CDR2 YFSETQ. The V end lost 4 bases, the J end lost 6 bases, and 12 bases lay between the germline ends. This CDR3 is CASSRGSPDTQYF. CDR3 DNA: TGCGCCAGCAGCCGGGGGAGCCCGGATACGCAGTATTTT.

This clonotype came up a few times. This chain connects TRBV29-1 to TRBJ1-5, with D tentatively TRBD1 (5 bases). Germline V gene lookup returns CDR1 SQVTM and CDR2 ANQGSEA. Trimming removed 4 bases at V and 1 base at J, with 11 bases between. The CDR3 has 14 residues. In DNA form, the CDR3 reads TGCAGCGTTGGAGGGAGGGGCAGCAATCAGCCCCAGCATTTT. Protein sequence: CSVGGRGSNQPQHF.

CDR3 nucleotides: TGTGCCAGCAGTTCCGCAAACACTGAAGCTTTCTTT. This sequence encodes CASSSANTEAFF. This chain links TRBV28 with TRBJ1-1; D gene uncertain. CDR3 size: 12 residues. CDR1 is MDHEN and CDR2 is SYDVKM in the germline V gene. With 4 bases removed from V and 2 bases from J, the gap between germline ends came to 5 bases.

The gene calls are TRBV10-3 and TRBJ2-7, with D possibly matching TRBD1 (6 bases). V lost 5 bases and J lost 3, with 14 bases in between. This CDR3 is built from 14 residues. Germline-derived CDR1 and CDR2 are ENHRY and SYGVKD. The chain's CDR3 is CAISPRTVDYEQYF. The CDR3, as DNA: TGTGCCATCAGTCCAAGGACAGTCGACTACGAGCAGTACTTC.

The chain links TRBV28 to TRBJ1-5, with 8 bases identical to TRBD1. Germline loops: CDR1 MDHEN, CDR2 SYDVKM. V was pared by 0 bases and J by 7 bases, with 5 bases of the junction left unmatched. This CDR3 is built from 15 residues. The CDR3 region has the DNA TGTGCCAGCAGTTTATGGCAGGGGGCGGGACAGCCCCAGCATTTT. Protein product: CASSLWQGAGQPQHF.

This clonotype was observed a few times. V usage is TRBV6-1 and J usage is TRBJ2-7, with D possibly being TRBD1 (6 bases). The CDR3 is 16 amino acids. Deletions cut 7 bases from V and 5 bases from J, with 24 bases between. CDR1 and CDR2 (germline): MNHNS, SASEGT. The CDR3 DNA follows: TGTGCCAGCACCGAAAGGGGGTCAGGGGCTGGAAACGAGCAGTACTTC. The encoded protein is CASTERGSGAGNEQYF.

This clonotype was seen repeatedly, ten times or more. The chain couples TRBV12-3 or TRBV12-4 to TRBJ1-2; tentatively, D is TRBD1 (5 bases). The CDR3 runs to 15 residues. Trimming left V 5 bases short and J 4 bases short, with 17 bases between. The CDR3: CASSPRTQTLYGYTF. CDR3 bases: TGTGCCAGCAGTCCGCGGACACAGACCCTCTATGGCTACACCTTC.

The V gene is TRBV20-1, the J gene TRBJ1-5, with D perhaps matching TRBD1 (5 bases). The CDR3 sequence is 13 residues long. The ends were cut back, 3 bases at V and 4 bases at J, with 10 bases in the middle. Germline assignment: CDR1 DFQATT and CDR2 SNEGSKA (reference sequence). The CDR3 DNA is TGCAGTGCTAGGGGGCCTACTAATCAGCCCCAGCATTTT. Translating it yields CSARGPTNQPQHF.

The chain is built from TRBV6-5 and TRBJ2-3; no clear D gene. The CDR3 spans 14 residues. V gave up 5 bases and J gave up 1 base, with 10 bases separating them. Per the germline V gene, CDR1 is MNHEY and CDR2 is SVGAGI. The CDR3 bases are TGTGCCAGCAGTAACATCCGGGGCACAGATACGCAGTATTTT. It codes for CASSNIRGTDTQYF.

This chain connects TRBV20-1 to TRBJ2-7; a weak D match, TRBD2 (6 bases). The CDR3 runs 14 residues. V lost 1 base and J lost 3, with 13 bases in between. Germline loops: CDR1 DFQATT, CDR2 SNEGSKA (reference sequence). CDR3: CSARGVPGSYEQYF. The CDR3 nucleotides are TGCAGTGCTAGAGGGGTCCCCGGGAGCTACGAGCAGTACTTC.

The gene calls are TRBV12-3 or TRBV12-4 and TRBJ1-1; no reliable D call. V gave up 7 bases and J gave up 1 base, with 13 bases separating them. The CDR3 totals 14 residues. CDR3 DNA: TGTGCCAGCAAACCCACCGATCCGAACACTGAAGCTTTCTTT. Translated, it gives CASKPTDPNTEAFF.

The chain links TRBV12-3 or TRBV12-4 to TRBJ1-4; no definite D call. This CDR3 has 13 amino acids. V shed 7 bases and J shed 8 bases, with 14 bases lying between them. The CDR3 here is CASKRVEYEKLFF. For the CDR3, the DNA is TGTGCCAGCAAAAGGGTCGAATACGAAAAACTGTTTTTT.

About this clonotype itself: Germline and junction disagree at one end, which may indicate a read error. The CDR3 DNA reads as TGTGCCAGCAGCTTTCAGCTGGATAGCAATCGGCCCCAGCATTTT. Translating it yields CASSFQLDSNRPQHF. The gene calls are TRBV7-2 and TRBJ1-5; no clear D gene. Germline CDR1 reads SGHTA; CDR2 reads FQGNSA. This CDR3 is built from 15 residues. Complete variable domain (other parts from reference TRBV7-2 and TRBJ1-5): GAGVSQSPSNKVTEKGKDVELRCDPISGHTALYWYRQSLGQGLEFLIYFQGNSAPDKSGLPSDRFSAERTGGSVSTLTIQRTQQEDSAVYLCASSFQLDSNRPQHFGDGTRLSIL.

The gene calls are TRBV29-1 and TRBJ2-2, with TRBD1 as a possible D gene (6 bases). Germline-derived CDR1 and CDR2 are SQVTM and ANQGSEA. This CDR3 has 12 amino acids. The V end was cut by 6 bases, the J end by 6 bases, with 11 bases between. CDR3 protein: CSVRTGPGELFF. In nucleotides, the CDR3 is TGCAGCGTAAGAACAGGGCCCGGGGAGCTGTTTTTT.

V and J are TRBV10-3 and TRBJ2-2; D gene unclear. The CDR3 extends over 14 amino acids. Germline V gives CDR1 ENHRY, CDR2 SYGVKD. Trimming left V 7 bases short and J 0 bases short, with 9 bases between. The CDR3 sequence: CAITPATNTGELFF. The CDR3 bases are TGTGCCATCACACCGGCAACGAACACCGGGGAGCTGTTTTTT.

This clonotype was counted a single time. The V call is TRBV7-2, the J call TRBJ2-3, with D possibly matching TRBD2 (7 bases). Germline CDR1 reads SGHTA; CDR2 reads FQGNSA. The CDR3 loop spans 17 amino acids. Trimming removed 4 bases from V and 7 bases from J, with 24 bases in between. In DNA, the CDR3 is TGTGCCAGCAGCTCACAGGTTGGGGGGGGCAGGGCATATACGCAGTATTTT. This sequence encodes CASSSQVGGGRAYTQYF. Variable domain in full (rest from reference TRBV7-2 and TRBJ2-3): GAGVSQSPSNKVTEKGKDVELRCDPISGHTALYWYRQSLGQGLEFLIYFQGNSAPDKSGLPSDRFSAERTGGSVSTLTIQRTQQEDSAVYLCASSSQVGGGRAYTQYFGPGTRLTVL.

This clonotype was seen a few times. The V and J genes are TRBV29-1 and TRBJ2-1, with TRBD2 matching 11 bases. This CDR3 has 14 residues. Germline V gives CDR1 SQVTM, CDR2 ANQGSEA. V gave up 7 bases and J gave up 3 bases; unmatched junction bases: 5. The CDR3 DNA is TGCAGCGGTCATAGCGGGAGGGGCTACAATGAGCAGTTCTTC. Translation: CSGHSGRGYNEQFF.

The rearrangement joins TRBV4-2 to TRBJ2-1, with TRBD2 identical over 8 bases. V lost 0 bases and J lost 7; bases outside the gene matches: 17. Germline values: CDR1 LGHNA, CDR2 YNFKEQ. The CDR3 is 19 residues long. CDR3 amino acids: CASSQESGLAGLLGNEQFF. CDR3 sequence (DNA): TGTGCCAGCAGCCAAGAATCTGGGCTAGCGGGTTTGCTGGGAAATGAGCAGTTCTTC.

The chain links TRBV2 to TRBJ2-3; unclear D gene. The CDR3 consists of 18 residues. Germline CDR1 reads SNHLY; CDR2 reads FYNNEI. For the CDR3, the DNA is TGTACCTGCAGTCCCAGTGTCGTGGGGAAAATCAGCACAGATACGCAGTATTTT. This encodes CTCSPSVVGKISTDTQYF.

This clonotype was detected a few times. This CDR3 reads CASSRTNEKLFF. In nucleotides, the CDR3 is TGTGCCAGCAGTAGAACTAATGAAAAACTGTTTTTT. The V and J genes are TRBV12-3 or TRBV12-4 and TRBJ1-4; no definite D call. Deletions cut 5 bases from V and 1 base from J, with 2 bases between. The CDR3 is 12 amino acids.

This clonotype was counted once. The chain combines TRBV4-3 with TRBJ1-2; D may be TRBD1 (6 bases). Germline V lookup: CDR1 LGHNA, CDR2 YSLEER. V was shortened by 3 bases and J by 7 bases, with 15 bases between the two germline ends. This CDR3 is 14 amino acids long. The CDR3 DNA is TGCGCCAGCAGCCAGGACAGACCTCTGTCTGGCTACACCTTC. This codes for CASSQDRPLSGYTF.

Ten or more counts support this clonotype. The chain carries TRBV7-9 and TRBJ2-5, with unresolved D. The V end lost 7 bases, the J end lost 1 base, and 7 bases lay between the germline ends. Germline assignment: CDR1 SEHNR and CDR2 FQNEAQ (reference sequence). The CDR3 loop spans 12 amino acids. The CDR3 is CASTWGQETQYF. The CDR3 region has the DNA TGTGCCAGCACCTGGGGCCAAGAGACCCAGTACTTC.

This clonotype was seen only a few times. The chain is built from TRBV7-9 and TRBJ1-1, with no clear D. The ends were cut back, 5 bases at V and 3 bases at J, with 16 bases in the middle. Germline CDR1 and CDR2: SEHNR and FQNEAQ (reference sequence). The CDR3 totals 15 residues. The CDR3 spells CASSPVGAGYTEAFF. The CDR3 coding sequence is TGTGCCAGCAGCCCCGTGGGAGCTGGGTACACTGAAGCTTTCTTT.

The chain uses TRBV28 and TRBJ2-7; 11 nucleotides line up with TRBD2. Germline V gene sequence: CDR1 MDHEN, CDR2 SYDVKM. CDR3 length: 21 residues. The ends lost 3 bases at V and 0 bases at J; junction bases unmatched: 19. Written as DNA, the CDR3 is TGTGCCAGCAGTTTTTTTCCTGGGGTAGCGGGAGGGAGCTCCACCTCCTACGAGCAGTACTTC. Translation gives CASSFFPGVAGGSSTSYEQYF.

V usage is TRBV5-6 and J usage is TRBJ2-2; the match to TRBD2 covers 8 bases. Trimming took 3 bases from V and 0 from J; bases not matched to a gene: 4. Germline V gene data show CDR1 as SGHDT and CDR2 as YYEEEE. The CDR3 spans 16 residues. CDR3 in amino acids: CASSWLAGTNTGELFF. CDR3 bases: TGTGCCAGCAGCTGGTTAGCGGGGACGAACACCGGGGAGCTGTTTTTT.